Following are 9 T cell receptor beta chains from one sample sequenced in a study of T-cell reconstitution after alpha-beta-depleted transplantation in children. This sample's TCRbeta library carried unique molecular identifier barcodes. TCRdb independently ran MiXCR on the PCR reads; one entry per CDR3 protein. Of about 980,000 distinct CDR3 sequences in the sample, about 29% are singletons; the top ten hold about 28%. Sequences were derived from PBMCs, mostly from graft donor cells, sampled 360 days after TCRalphabeta/CD19-depleted stem cell transplant. The receptors shown here come from a boy less than two years old who had a stem cell transplant for SCID, so the T cells may come from the graft donor.

This clonotype was detected ten times or more. The chain links TRBV20-1 to TRBJ2-7; the match to TRBD1 covers 8 bases. Germline CDR1 and CDR2: DFQATT and SNEGSKA (reference sequence). This CDR3 has 14 residues. The trim removed 6 bases at V and 3 bases at J, leaving 10 bases unmatched. The CDR3 here is CSALRTGKGYEQYF. CDR3 DNA sequence: TGCAGTGCCCTAAGGACAGGGAAGGGCTACGAGCAGTACTTC.

The chain links TRBV27 to TRBJ2-1; the D is unclear. The V gene's germline CDR1 is MNHEY and CDR2 SMNVEV (reference sequence). V lost 4 bases and J 0 bases, leaving 7 bases between the germline ends. The CDR3 covers 14 residues. The CDR3 coding sequence is TGTGCCAGCAGTTCGTACAGCTCCTACAATGAGCAGTTCTTC. This codes for CASSSYSSYNEQFF.

Only a few counts were recorded for this clonotype. The J gene is TRBJ1-5, the V gene TRBV6-5; TRBD1 might be the D (6 bases). With 2 bases removed from V and 2 bases from J, the gap between germline ends came to 7 bases. The CDR3 is 14 residues long. Germline V gene lookup returns CDR1 MNHEY and CDR2 SVGAGI. CDR3 sequence: CASSYPGGNQPQHF. The CDR3 DNA reads as TGTGCCAGCAGTTACCCAGGGGGCAATCAGCCCCAGCATTTT.

This rearrangement joins TRBV20-1 to TRBJ2-1; 8 nucleotides line up with TRBD2. Germline CDR1 and CDR2: DFQATT and SNEGSKA (reference sequence). V gave up 6 bases and J gave up 7 bases; unmatched junction bases: 17. CDR3 length: 16 amino acids. The DNA of the CDR3 is TGCAGTGCGGGCAGAGTACCGGGGGGGCTAAATAATGAGCAGTTCTTC. Amino acids: CSAGRVPGGLNNEQFF.

This clonotype was observed a handful of times. The chain has TRBV5-4 and TRBJ1-1, with TRBD1 as a possible D gene (6 bases). This CDR3 is built from 14 residues. With 4 bases removed from V and 3 bases from J, the gap between germline ends came to 13 bases. Germline V CDR1 and CDR2: SGHNT, YYREEE (reference sequence). The CDR3 nucleotides are TGTGCCAGCAGCCAAAACAGGGTGCACACTGAAGCTTTCTTT. Encoded protein: CASSQNRVHTEAFF.

CDR3 amino acids: CASSPLISGTGFDTQYF. CDR3 nucleotides: TGTGCCAGCAGCCCTCTAATATCCGGGACCGGCTTTGATACGCAGTATTTT. The chain carries TRBV7-8 and TRBJ2-3; either TRBD1 or TRBD2 may supply D (5 bases each). Trimming shortened V by 5 bases and J by 6 bases, and 24 bases separated the two germline ends. The CDR3 consists of 17 residues. Germline V CDR1 and CDR2: SGHVS, FQNEAQ.

This clonotype has a handful of counts. This chain links TRBV20-1 with TRBJ1-1; D is possibly TRBD1 (6 bases). V was trimmed by 4 bases and J by 3 bases, leaving 21 bases between them. CDR1 DFQATT and CDR2 SNEGSKA come from the germline V gene (reference sequence). This CDR3 contains 16 residues. The CDR3 sequence is CSAMRGAHMLDTEAFF. CDR3 coding DNA: TGCAGTGCTATGAGGGGGGCACATATGTTGGACACTGAAGCTTTCTTT.

This clonotype turned up a few times. This chain links TRBV11-2 with TRBJ2-1, with TRBD2 matching over 8 bases. The CDR3 has 17 residues. J gave up 0 bases and V 1 base, and 5 bases lay outside the gene matches. Germline V gives CDR1 SGHAT, CDR2 FQNNGV. The CDR3 here is CASSLVSLAGSYNEQFF. CDR3 sequence (DNA): TGTGCCAGCAGCTTAGTATCCCTAGCGGGCTCCTACAATGAGCAGTTCTTC. Supplemented by reference TRBV11-2 and TRBJ2-1, the full variable domain reads EAGVAQSPRYKIIEKRQSVAFWCNPISGHATLYWYQQILGQGPKLLIQFQNNGVVDDSQLPKDRFSAERLKGVDSTLKIQPAKLEDSAVYLCASSLVSLAGSYNEQFFGPGTRLTVL.

V and J are TRBV15 and TRBJ1-1; 8 positions match TRBD1. Unmatched junction bases numbered 5, after V lost 0 bases and J lost 11 bases. The CDR3 is made up of 13 amino acids. Per the germline V gene, CDR1 is LNHNV and CDR2 is YYDKDF (reference sequence). CDR3 in DNA: TGTGCCACCAGCAGAGATAGGACAGGGTGGGCTTTCTTT. As protein: CATSRDRTGWAFF.